The sequence of this T cell receptor (beta chain) was determined in a study of technical replicates of blood from four donors. CDR1 is SQVTM and CDR2 is ANQGSEA in the germline V gene. This CDR3 region has 12 residues. The V end lost 2 bases, the J end lost 8 bases, and 9 bases lay between the germline ends. Assay: immunoSEQ multiplex PCR; the TCRdb copy retains only in-frame clones and omits some. This table holds about 70,000 clones, approximately 94% found once. This TCR derives from a human donor in good health. Sequenced material: T cells isolated from PBMCs. V is TRBV29-1 and J is TRBJ1-4; D is unresolved. This CDR3 is CSVESGGEKLFF. CDR3 coding DNA: TGCAGCGTTGAAAGTGGAGGGGAAAAACTGTTTTTT.